The clone carrying this T cell receptor (beta chain) was counted at least ten times. Antigen specificity is unknown. J was trimmed by 6 bases and V by 6 bases; bases with no gene match: 14. This CDR3 has 18 residues. The time point is: patch test 2, 6 weeks after DPC sensitization. Treatment specified: therapeutic diphenylcyclopropenone sensitization with weekly scalp DPC. The data derive from a study of human T cells and chemical hapten exposure. Study-wide context: Variability of per-sample TCR yields stemmed mainly from small differences in pooled library volume.

Notes on the study in general: There were significantly more large CDR3 similarity clusters among expanded TCRs than among controls.

TCRdb used MiXCR to reprocess the RACE reads, holding one entry per CDR3 protein. The sample lists about 69,000 distinct CDR3 sequences; over 9% were seen once. The sequence came from a woman aged 50 to 65 with alopecia areata. Some clones in this sample may be carry-over from other donors' samples. Here the sequenced sample was whole blood, taken in connection with sensitization to the hapten diphenylcyclopropenone (DPC). The chain recombines TRBV12-3 or TRBV12-4 with TRBJ2-2; 12 bases line up with TRBD2. CDR3 nucleotides: TGTGCCAGCAGCTTTGGCCCAAGACTAGCGGGAGATCCCGGGGAGCTGTTTTTT. Translated, it gives CASSFGPRLAGDPGELFF.